This T cell receptor (beta chain) stems from a study of blood T cell repertoires in COVID-19. For the study at large: Collection of acute and convalescent COVID-19 samples took place in the United States, Italy and Spain. Sample material is recorded as cDNA or gDNA derived from T cells, B-cell-depleted T cells, or PBMCs.

In the source study's methods: Cell counts per sample came from amplifying reference gene primers. The protocol was immunoSEQ multiplex PCR, while the TCRdb copy is restricted to in-frame clones and leaves out a portion. For V, J and clone size, that table is used; D and trimming come from the DNA. The sample shows about 410,000 clones, around 91% of them seen only once. Seattle's enrolled individuals joined amid active infection and were then monitored longitudinally. The sequenced sample consisted of peripheral blood. The TCR sequence derives from a woman in her forties with COVID-19, enrolled during active disease.

The CDR3 bases are TGTGCCAGCAGCTTTTTCCCCTCTCGGGTGGGAGACGAGCAGTACTTC. Its protein is CASSFFPSRVGDEQYF. The chain couples TRBV7-8 to TRBJ2-7; D possibly corresponds to TRBD2 (5 bases). The CDR3 has 16 residues. Trimming removed 3 bases from V and 5 bases from J, with 20 bases in between. The germline V gene encodes CDR1 SGHVS and CDR2 FQNEAQ.